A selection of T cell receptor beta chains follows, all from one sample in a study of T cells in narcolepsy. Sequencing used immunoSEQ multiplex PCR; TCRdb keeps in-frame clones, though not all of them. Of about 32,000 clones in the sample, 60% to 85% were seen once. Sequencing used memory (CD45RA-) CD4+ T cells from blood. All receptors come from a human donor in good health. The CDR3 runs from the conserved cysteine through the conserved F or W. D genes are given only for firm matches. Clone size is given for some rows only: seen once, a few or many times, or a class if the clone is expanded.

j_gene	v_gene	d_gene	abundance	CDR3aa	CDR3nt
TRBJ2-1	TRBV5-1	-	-	CASSLGGGPAREQFF	TGCGCCAGCAGCTTGGGAGGAGGCCCCGCTCGTGAGCAGTTCTTC
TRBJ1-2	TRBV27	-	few	CASSTTGLYGYTF	TGTGCCAGCAGTACCACAGGACTCTATGGCTACACCTTC
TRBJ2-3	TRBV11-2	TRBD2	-	CASSPWTSGKGTDTQYF	TGTGCCAGCAGCCCTTGGACTAGCGGAAAGGGCACAGATACGCAGTATTTT
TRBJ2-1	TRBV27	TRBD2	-	CATSIFDSGRIVNEQFF	TGTGCCACCTCTATATTCGATAGCGGGAGAATTGTCAATGAGCAGTTCTTC
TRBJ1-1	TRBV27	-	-	CASSLQLNTEAFF	TGTGCCAGCAGTTTGCAATTGAACACTGAAGCTTTCTTT
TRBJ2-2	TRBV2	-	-	CASSISWDPRTGELFF	TGTGCCAGCAGCATCAGTTGGGACCCCCGGACCGGGGAGCTGTTTTTT
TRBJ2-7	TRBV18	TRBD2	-	CASSPGLAGGYEQYF	TGTGCCAGCTCACCAGGGCTAGCGGGAGGTTACGAGCAGTACTTC
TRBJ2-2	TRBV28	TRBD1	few	CASSPPQGAGTGELFF	TGTGCCAGCAGCCCCCCCCAGGGGGCGGGCACCGGGGAGCTGTTTTTT
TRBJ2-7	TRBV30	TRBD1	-	CAAGTGEVTDF	TGTGCCGCAGGGACAGGGGAGGTTACGGACTTC
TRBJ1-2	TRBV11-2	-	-	CASSSRRGNPNKGYTF	TGTGCCAGCAGCTCCCGACGGGGGAACCCAAACAAAGGCTACACCTTC
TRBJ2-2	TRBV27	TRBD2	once	CASSRVRQGGITGELFF	TGTGCCAGCAGTAGGGTCCGGCAGGGAGGGATCACCGGGGAGCTGTTTTTT
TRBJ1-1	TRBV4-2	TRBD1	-	CASSPAWTGSQVNTEAFF	TGTGCCAGCAGCCCTGCCTGGACAGGGAGCCAAGTGAACACTGAAGCTTTCTTT
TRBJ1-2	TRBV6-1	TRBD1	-	CASSEDRVYGYTF	TGTGCCAGCAGTGAGGACAGGGTGTACGGCTACACCTTC
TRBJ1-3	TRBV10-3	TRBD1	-	CAITSGTGLGNTIYF	TGTGCCATCACCTCCGGGACAGGGCTCGGAAACACCATATATTTT
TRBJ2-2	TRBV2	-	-	CASRQLPSGELFF	TGTGCCAGCAGGCAGCTCCCATCCGGGGAGCTGTTTTTT
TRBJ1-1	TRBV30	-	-	CAWPGGVGTEAFF	TGTGCCTGGCCCGGGGGGGTAGGGACTGAAGCTTTCTTT
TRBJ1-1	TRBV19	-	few	CASSIQWADTEAFF	TGTGCCAGTAGTATTCAGTGGGCAGACACTGAAGCTTTCTTT
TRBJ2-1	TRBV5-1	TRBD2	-	CASSKPTSGSLIEQFF	TGCGCCAGCAGCAAACCTACTAGCGGGAGCCTCATTGAGCAGTTCTTC
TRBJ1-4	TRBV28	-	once	CASSSMTGNEKLFF	TGTGCCAGCAGTTCTATGACGGGTAATGAAAAACTGTTTTTT
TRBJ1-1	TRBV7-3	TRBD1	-	CASSATGGTEAFF	TGTGCCAGCAGCGCTACAGGGGGCACTGAAGCTTTCTTT
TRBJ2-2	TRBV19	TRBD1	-	CASSTPGGAKSGELFF	TGTGCCAGTAGTACCCCAGGGGGCGCGAAGTCCGGGGAGCTGTTTTTT
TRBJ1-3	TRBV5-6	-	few	CASSRPLQGDTIYF	TGTGCCAGCAGCCGGCCCCTACAGGGAGACACCATATATTTT
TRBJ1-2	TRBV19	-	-	CASSIGQKNYGYTF	TGTGCCAGTAGTATTGGACAGAAGAACTATGGCTACACCTTC
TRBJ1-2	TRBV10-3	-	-	CAISPGDYGYTF	TGTGCCATCAGTCCAGGCGACTATGGCTACACCTTC
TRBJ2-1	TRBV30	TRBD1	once	CAWTGGYEQFF	TGTGCCTGGACAGGGGGATATGAGCAGTTCTTC
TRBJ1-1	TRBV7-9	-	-	CASSSIFGGTAFF	TGTGCCAGCAGCTCTATTTTCGGGGGGACAGCTTTCTTT
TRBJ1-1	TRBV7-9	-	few	CASSFDNSGTEAFF	TGTGCCAGCAGCTTCGACAACTCGGGGACTGAAGCTTTCTTT
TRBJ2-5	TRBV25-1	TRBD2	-	CASSVPPSGSWETQYF	TGTGCCAGCAGTGTACCCCCTAGCGGGAGTTGGGAGACCCAGTACTTC
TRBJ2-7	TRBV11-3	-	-	CASSLDRNTASEQYF	TGTGCCAGCAGCTTAGATCGAAACACCGCTAGTGAGCAGTACTTC
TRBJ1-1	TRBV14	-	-	CASSQLTGKGNTEAFF	TGTGCCAGCAGCCAATTAACAGGGAAAGGGAACACTGAAGCTTTCTTT
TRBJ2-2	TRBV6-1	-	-	CAISGKGQANTGELFF	TGTGCCATCAGTGGAAAGGGGCAGGCGAACACCGGGGAGCTGTTTTTT
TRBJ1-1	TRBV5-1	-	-	CASNYLLNTEAFF	TGCGCCAGCAACTACCTCTTGAACACTGAAGCTTTCTTT
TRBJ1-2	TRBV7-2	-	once	CASSPARGNYGYTF	TGTGCCAGCAGCCCAGCACGGGGTAACTATGGCTACACCTTC
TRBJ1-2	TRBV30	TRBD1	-	CACLDRATYGYTF	TGTGCCTGTCTTGACAGGGCCACCTATGGCTACACCTTC
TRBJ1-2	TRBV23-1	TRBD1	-	CASSPHRGIFPYGYTF	TGCGCCAGCAGTCCTCACAGGGGGATATTTCCTTATGGCTACACCTTC
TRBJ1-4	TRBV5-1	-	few	CASSLGSSNEKLFF	TGCGCCAGCAGCTTAGGAAGCTCTAATGAAAAACTGTTTTTT
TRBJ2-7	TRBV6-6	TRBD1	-	CASSLPTGGYEQYF	TGTGCCAGCAGTCTGCCGACAGGGGGCTACGAGCAGTACTTC
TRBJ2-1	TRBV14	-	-	CASSQTLGTSYNEQFF	TGTGCCAGCAGCCAAACGTTGGGGACCTCCTACAATGAGCAGTTCTTC